The TCR beta chain under discussion was sequenced for a study of blood T cell repertoires in COVID-19. Profiled with immunoSEQ multiplex PCR; TCRdb holds only in-frame clones, not every one. The sample includes a few hundred thousand clones, roughly 90% of them seen just once. Participants' reported clinical history set cohort assignment. The CDR3 has 12 amino acids. Germline lookup yields CDR1 MGHRA and CDR2 YSYEKL. Trimming cost V 0 bases and J 8 bases, with 8 bases left between them. This TCR derives from a woman aged 25-40 years who had recovered from COVID-19. Sequencing was done on a sample of PBMCs or T cells enriched from blood (not recorded which). The chain is built from TRBV4-1 and TRBJ2-7; D gene unclear. The CDR3 sequence: CASSQDGSKQYF. The CDR3 bases are TGCGCCAGCAGCCAAGACGGGTCCAAGCAGTACTTC.